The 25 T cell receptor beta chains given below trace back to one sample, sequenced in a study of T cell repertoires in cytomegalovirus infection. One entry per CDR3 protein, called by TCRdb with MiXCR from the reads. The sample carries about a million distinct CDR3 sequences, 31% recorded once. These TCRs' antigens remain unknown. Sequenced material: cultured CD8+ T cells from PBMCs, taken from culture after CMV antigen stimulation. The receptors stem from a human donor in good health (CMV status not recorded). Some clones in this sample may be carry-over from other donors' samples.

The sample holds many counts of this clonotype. CDR3 residues: CASSLNGPRGEQFF. In DNA form, the CDR3 reads TGTGCCAGCAGCTTAAACGGCCCTCGGGGTGAGCAGTTCTTC. This chain joins TRBV7-2 and TRBJ2-1; perhaps TRBD2 as D (5 bases). V lost 2 bases and J 9 bases, leaving 14 bases between the germline ends. The CDR3 is 14 residues long. Looked up from germline, CDR1 is SGHTA and CDR2 is FQGNSA.

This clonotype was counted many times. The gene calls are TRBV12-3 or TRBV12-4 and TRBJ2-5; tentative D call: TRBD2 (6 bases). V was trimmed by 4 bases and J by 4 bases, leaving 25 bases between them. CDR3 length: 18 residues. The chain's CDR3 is CASSSSSSSADGGETQYF. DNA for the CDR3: TGTGCCAGCAGTTCATCCTCGTCTAGCGCCGATGGGGGAGAGACCCAGTACTTC.

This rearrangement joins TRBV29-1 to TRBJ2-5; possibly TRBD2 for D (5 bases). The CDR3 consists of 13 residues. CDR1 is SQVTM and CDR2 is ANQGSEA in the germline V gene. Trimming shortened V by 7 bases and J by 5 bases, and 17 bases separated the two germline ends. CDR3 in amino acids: CSAHAPPGETQYF. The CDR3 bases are TGCAGCGCCCATGCCCCCCCGGGGGAGACCCAGTACTTC.

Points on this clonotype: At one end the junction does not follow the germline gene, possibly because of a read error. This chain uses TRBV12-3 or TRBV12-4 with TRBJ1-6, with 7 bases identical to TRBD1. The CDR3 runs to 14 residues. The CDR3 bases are TGTGCCAACAGTTATACAGGGGTAGTGTCACCCCTCCACTTT. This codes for CANSYTGVVSPLHF.

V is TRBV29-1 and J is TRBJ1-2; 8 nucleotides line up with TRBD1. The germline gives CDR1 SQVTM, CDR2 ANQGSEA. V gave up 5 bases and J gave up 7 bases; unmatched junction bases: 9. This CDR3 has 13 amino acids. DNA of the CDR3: TGCAGCGTTACGGACAGGGTGATGGGTGGCTACACCTTC. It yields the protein CSVTDRVMGGYTF.

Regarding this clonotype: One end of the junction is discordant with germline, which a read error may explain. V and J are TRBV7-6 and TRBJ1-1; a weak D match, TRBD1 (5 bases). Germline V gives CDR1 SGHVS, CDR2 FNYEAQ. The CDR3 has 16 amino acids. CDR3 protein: CVSSPGDWEEGTEAFF. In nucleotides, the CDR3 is TGTGTCAGCAGCCCCGGGGACTGGGAGGAGGGCACTGAAGCTTTCTTT.

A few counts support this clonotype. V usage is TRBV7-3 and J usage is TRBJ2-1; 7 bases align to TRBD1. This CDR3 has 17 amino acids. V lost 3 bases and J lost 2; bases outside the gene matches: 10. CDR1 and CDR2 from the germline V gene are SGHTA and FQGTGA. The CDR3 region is CASSFGEGALAYNEQFF. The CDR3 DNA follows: TGTGCCAGCAGCTTCGGCGAGGGGGCTCTCGCCTACAATGAGCAGTTCTTC. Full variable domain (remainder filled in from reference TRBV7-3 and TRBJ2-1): GAGVSQTPSNKVTEKGKYVELRCDPISGHTALYWYRQSLGQGPEFLIYFQGTGAADDSGLPNDRFFAVRPEGSVSTLKIQRTERGDSAVYLCASSFGEGALAYNEQFFGPGTRLTVL.

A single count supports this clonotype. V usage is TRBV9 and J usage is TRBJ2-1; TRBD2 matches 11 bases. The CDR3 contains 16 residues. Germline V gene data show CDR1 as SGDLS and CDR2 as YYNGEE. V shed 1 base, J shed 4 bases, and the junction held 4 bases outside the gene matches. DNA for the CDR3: TGTGCCAGCAGCGTAAGCGGGACTAGCGGATACAATGAGCAGTTCTTC. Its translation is CASSVSGTSGYNEQFF.

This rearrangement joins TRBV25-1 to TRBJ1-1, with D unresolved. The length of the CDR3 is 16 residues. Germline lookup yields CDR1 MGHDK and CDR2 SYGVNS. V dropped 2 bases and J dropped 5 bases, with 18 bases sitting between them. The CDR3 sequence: CASSELLPELGTEAFF. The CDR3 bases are TGTGCCAGCAGTGAACTACTCCCGGAGTTAGGGACTGAAGCTTTCTTT. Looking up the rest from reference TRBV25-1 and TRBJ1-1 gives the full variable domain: EADIYQTPRYLVIGTGKKITLECSQTMGHDKMYWYQQDPGMELHLIHYSYGVNSTEKGDLSSESTVSRIRTEHFPLTLESARPSHTSQYLCASSELLPELGTEAFFGQGTRLTVV.

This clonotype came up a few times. The CDR3 region has the DNA TGTGCCAGCAGCTTAGTGGGACAGGGAACCTTGAACACTGAAGCTTTCTTT. Protein: CASSLVGQGTLNTEAFF. The genes are TRBV7-9 and TRBJ1-1; TRBD1 matches 9 bases. The CDR3 totals 17 residues. Germline V lookup: CDR1 SEHNR, CDR2 FQNEAQ (reference sequence). V lost 1 base, J lost 0 bases, and 6 bases stayed unmatched.

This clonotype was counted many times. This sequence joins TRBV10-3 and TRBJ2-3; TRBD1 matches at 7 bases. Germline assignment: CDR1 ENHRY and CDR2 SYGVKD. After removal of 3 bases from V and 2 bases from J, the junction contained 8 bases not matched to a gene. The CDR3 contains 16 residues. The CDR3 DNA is TGTGCCATCAGTGACGTCGGACAGGCTGACACAGATACGCAGTATTTT. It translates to CAISDVGQADTDTQYF.

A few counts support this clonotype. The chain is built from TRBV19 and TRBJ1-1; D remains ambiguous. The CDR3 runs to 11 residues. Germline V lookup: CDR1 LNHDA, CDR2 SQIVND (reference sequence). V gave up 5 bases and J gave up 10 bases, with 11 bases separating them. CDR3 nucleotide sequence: TGTGCCAGTAGTGAGGCCGCCTCAGCTTTCTTT. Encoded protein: CASSEAASAFF.

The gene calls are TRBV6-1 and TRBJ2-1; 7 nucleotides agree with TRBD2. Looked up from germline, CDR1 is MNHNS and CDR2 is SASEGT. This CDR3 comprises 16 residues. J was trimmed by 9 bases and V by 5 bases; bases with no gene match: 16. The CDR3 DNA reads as TGTGCCAGCAGTAACCTGCCGGGACTAAGTTTTGCTGAGCAGTTCTTC. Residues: CASSNLPGLSFAEQFF.

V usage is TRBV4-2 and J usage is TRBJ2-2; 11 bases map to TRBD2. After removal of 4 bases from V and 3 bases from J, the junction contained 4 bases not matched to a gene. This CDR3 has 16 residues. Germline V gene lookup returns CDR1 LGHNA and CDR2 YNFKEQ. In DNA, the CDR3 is TGTGCCAGCAGCCCCACTAGCGGGGGACACACCGGGGAGCTGTTTTTT. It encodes CASSPTSGGHTGELFF.

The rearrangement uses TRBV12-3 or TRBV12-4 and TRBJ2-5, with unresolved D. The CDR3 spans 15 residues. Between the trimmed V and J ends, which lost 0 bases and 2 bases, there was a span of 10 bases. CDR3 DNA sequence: TGTGCCAGCAGTTTAGCGTCAGAGCCTCAAGAGACCCAGTACTTC. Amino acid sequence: CASSLASEPQETQYF.

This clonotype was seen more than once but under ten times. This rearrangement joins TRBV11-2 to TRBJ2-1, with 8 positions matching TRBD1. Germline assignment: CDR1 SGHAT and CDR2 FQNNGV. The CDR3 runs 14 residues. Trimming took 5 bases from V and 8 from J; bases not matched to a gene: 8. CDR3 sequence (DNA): TGTGCCAGCAGCCACGGACAGGGATTTTATGAGCAGTTCTTC. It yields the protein CASSHGQGFYEQFF.

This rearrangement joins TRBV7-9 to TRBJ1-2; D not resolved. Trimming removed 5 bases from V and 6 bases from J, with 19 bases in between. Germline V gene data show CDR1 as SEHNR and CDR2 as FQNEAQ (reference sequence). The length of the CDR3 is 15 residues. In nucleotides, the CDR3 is TGTGCCAGCAGCCCCTCAACCAGACCCATTCATGGCTACACCTTC. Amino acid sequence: CASSPSTRPIHGYTF.

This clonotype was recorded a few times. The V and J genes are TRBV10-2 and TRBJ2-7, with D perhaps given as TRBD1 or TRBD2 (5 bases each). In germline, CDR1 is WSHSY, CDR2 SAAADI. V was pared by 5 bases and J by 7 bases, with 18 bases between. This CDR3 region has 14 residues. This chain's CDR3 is CASSQDLGPTEQYF. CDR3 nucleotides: TGCGCCAGCAGTCAGGACTTGGGGCCTACGGAGCAGTACTTC.

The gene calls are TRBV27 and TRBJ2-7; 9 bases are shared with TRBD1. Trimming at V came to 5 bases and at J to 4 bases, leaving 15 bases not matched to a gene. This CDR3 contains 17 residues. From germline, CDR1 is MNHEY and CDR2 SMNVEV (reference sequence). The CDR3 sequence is CASSIAGQGLSWYEQYF. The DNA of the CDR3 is TGTGCCAGCAGTATCGCCGGACAGGGGTTAAGTTGGTACGAGCAGTACTTC.

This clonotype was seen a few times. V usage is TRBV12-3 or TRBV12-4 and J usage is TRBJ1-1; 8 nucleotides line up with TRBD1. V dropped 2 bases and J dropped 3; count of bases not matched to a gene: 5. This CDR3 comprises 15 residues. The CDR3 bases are TGTGCCAGCAGTTTATTGACAGGGGAATACACTGAAGCTTTCTTT. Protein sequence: CASSLLTGEYTEAFF.

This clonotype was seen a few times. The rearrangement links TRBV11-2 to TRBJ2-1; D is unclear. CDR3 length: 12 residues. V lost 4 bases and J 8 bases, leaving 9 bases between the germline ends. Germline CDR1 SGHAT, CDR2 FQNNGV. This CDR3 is CASSSRYHEQFF. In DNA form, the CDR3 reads TGTGCCAGCAGCTCAAGATATCATGAGCAGTTCTTC.

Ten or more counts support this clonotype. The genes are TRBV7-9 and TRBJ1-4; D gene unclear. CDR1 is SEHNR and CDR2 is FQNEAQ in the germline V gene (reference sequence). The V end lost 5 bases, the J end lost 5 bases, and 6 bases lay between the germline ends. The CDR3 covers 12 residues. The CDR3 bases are TGTGCCAGCAGCGTAGACAATGAAAAACTGTTTTTT. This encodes CASSVDNEKLFF.

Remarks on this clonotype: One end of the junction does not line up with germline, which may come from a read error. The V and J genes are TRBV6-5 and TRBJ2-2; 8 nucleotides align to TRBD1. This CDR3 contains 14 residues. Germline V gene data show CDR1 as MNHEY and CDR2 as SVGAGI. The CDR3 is CASTGGFNTEELFF. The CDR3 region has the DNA TGTGCCAGTACAGGGGGGTTTAACACCGAGGAGCTGTTTTTT.

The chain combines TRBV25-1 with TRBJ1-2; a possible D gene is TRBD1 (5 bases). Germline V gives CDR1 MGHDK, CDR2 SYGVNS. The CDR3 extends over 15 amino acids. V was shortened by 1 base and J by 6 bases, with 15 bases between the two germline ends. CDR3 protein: CASSEFVGGADGYTF. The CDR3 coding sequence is TGTGCCAGCAGTGAATTCGTAGGAGGGGCTGATGGCTACACCTTC.

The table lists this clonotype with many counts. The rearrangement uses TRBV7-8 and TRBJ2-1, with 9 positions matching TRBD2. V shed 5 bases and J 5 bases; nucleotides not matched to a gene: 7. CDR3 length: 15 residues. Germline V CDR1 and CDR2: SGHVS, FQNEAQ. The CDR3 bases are TGTGCCAGCAGCGCCCCCGGGACTAGCAACAATGAGCAGTTCTTC. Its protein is CASSAPGTSNNEQFF. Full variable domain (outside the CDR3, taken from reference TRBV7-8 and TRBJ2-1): GAGVSQSPRYKVAKRGQDVALRCDPISGHVSLFWYQQALGQGPEFLTYFQNEAQLDKSGLPSDRFFAERPEGSVSTLKIQRTQQEDSAVYLCASSAPGTSNNEQFFGPGTRLTVL.